This T cell receptor (beta chain) originates from a study of identical twins. TCRdb reprocessed the 5' RACE reads with MiXCR, giving one entry per CDR3 protein. The data show fewer than 450,000 distinct CDR3 sequences, roughly 10% seen once. Regarding the study as a whole: With abundant cord blood beta clonotypes, insertions were fewer; memory repertoires showed no such pattern.

As regards this clonotype: Its target is not known.

In germline, CDR1 is SEHNR, CDR2 FQNEAQ (reference sequence). Trimming took off 5 bases at V and 2 bases at J, with 16 bases between the two ends. The CDR3 contains 17 residues. The TCR sequence derives from a woman between 50 and 59 years old in good health. The sequenced material came from naive T cells sorted from blood. The V and J genes are TRBV7-9 and TRBJ2-6; D might be TRBD2 (5 bases). CDR3 protein: CASSPGEGRAGANVLTF. The CDR3 DNA reads as TGTGCCAGCAGCCCTGGTGAGGGCAGAGCTGGGGCCAACGTCCTGACTTTC.